The 8 T cell receptor beta chains listed next were all sequenced from one sample in a study of tumor-infiltrating lymphocytes in oesophageal squamous cell carcinoma. MiXCR was run by TCRdb on the PCR reads, yielding one entry per CDR3 protein. Counted here are roughly 16,000 distinct CDR3 sequences, approximately 43% occurring once; the ten biggest clones make up 40% to 50%. Sequenced material: blood. Every receptor here comes from a female donor with esophageal squamous cell carcinoma.

Many counts were recorded for this clonotype. The CDR3 here is CASSPTGYTGELFF. The DNA for the CDR3 is TGCGCCAGCAGCCCGACAGGGTACACCGGGGAGCTGTTTTTT. The chain couples TRBV5-1 to TRBJ2-2, with 7 bases lining up with TRBD1. Germline CDR1 is SGHRS and CDR2 is YFSETQ. V trimming: 4 bases; J trimming: 3 bases; junction bases outside the gene matches: 3. There are 14 residues in the CDR3.

Only a few counts were recorded for this clonotype. The chain carries TRBV30 and TRBJ1-1, with D perhaps matching TRBD1 (5 bases). The CDR3 loop spans 15 amino acids. With 2 bases removed from V and 1 base from J, the gap between germline ends came to 14 bases. Germline-derived CDR1 and CDR2 are GTSNPN and SVGIG (reference sequence). The CDR3 DNA is TGTGCCTGGAGTCATCTGGGACTGAGGAACACTGAAGCTTTCTTT. Its protein is CAWSHLGLRNTEAFF. Filled out from reference TRBV30 and TRBJ1-1, the complete variable domain reads SQTIHQWPATLVQPVGSPLSLECTVEGTSNPNLYWYRQAAGRGLQLLFYSVGIGQISSEVPQNLSASRPQDRQFILSSKKLLLSDSGFYLCAWSHLGLRNTEAFFGQGTRLTVV.

This clonotype occurred many times. The chain recombines TRBV5-1 with TRBJ2-3; 9 nucleotides line up with TRBD1. Per the germline V gene, CDR1 is SGHRS and CDR2 is YFSETQ. The CDR3 is 16 amino acids. V lost 0 bases to trimming and J lost 4 bases; unmatched junction nucleotides: 6. The CDR3 reads CASSLEQGARADTQYF. For the CDR3, the DNA is TGCGCCAGCAGCTTGGAACAGGGGGCGCGCGCAGATACGCAGTATTTT.

The rearrangement uses TRBV6-8 and TRBJ2-5; D is perhaps TRBD1 (5 bases). The end of the DNA aligns better with TRBJ2-4, so the J call may be wrong. The CDR3 has 14 residues. Germline V gene sequence: CDR1 MNHGY, CDR2 SAAAGT. Written as DNA, the CDR3 is TGTGCCAGCCTCCCCGGACAATCGACGAACATTCAGTACTTC. It specifies CASLPGQSTNIQYF.

The count of this clonotype is one. The chain recombines TRBV10-3 with TRBJ1-2; 10 bases align to TRBD1. Germline V lookup: CDR1 ENHRY, CDR2 SYGVKD. This CDR3 is 17 amino acids long. Trimming cost V 5 bases and J 2 bases; bases outside gene matches: 11. The CDR3 region is CAISFGQGVLANYGYTF. In DNA, the CDR3 is TGTGCCATCAGTTTCGGACAGGGGGTCTTAGCCAACTATGGCTACACCTTC.

There are a few counts of this clonotype. Here the CDR3 reads CASSEAVDRAVDTQYF. The CDR3 DNA reads TGTGCCAGCAGTGAAGCTGTGGACAGGGCGGTAGATACGCAGTATTTT. V usage is TRBV6-1 and J usage is TRBJ2-3, with TRBD1 identical over 8 bases. Germline V gene sequence: CDR1 MNHNS, CDR2 SASEGT. The junction had 7 bases not matched to a gene; V was cut back by 0 bases and J by 5 bases. The CDR3 contains 16 residues.

This clonotype came up many times. The V and J genes are TRBV24-1 and TRBJ1-1; D may be TRBD1 (5 bases). The germline gives CDR1 KGHDR, CDR2 SFDVKD. This CDR3 spans 13 amino acids. Trimming removed 4 bases at V and 3 bases at J, with 8 bases between. The CDR3 spells CATSDGTDTEAFF. The CDR3 nucleotides are TGTGCCACCAGTGACGGGACGGACACTGAAGCTTTCTTT.

The gene calls are TRBV7-6 and TRBJ2-1; maybe TRBD2 (5 bases). The DNA end favors TRBJ2-7, so the J call may be wrong. There are 15 residues in the CDR3. In germline, CDR1 is SGHVS, CDR2 FNYEAQ. The CDR3 nucleotides read TGTGCCAGCAGCTTCTTCCAGGAGGCTGACAATGAGCAGTACTTC. It yields the protein CASSFFQEADNEQYF.